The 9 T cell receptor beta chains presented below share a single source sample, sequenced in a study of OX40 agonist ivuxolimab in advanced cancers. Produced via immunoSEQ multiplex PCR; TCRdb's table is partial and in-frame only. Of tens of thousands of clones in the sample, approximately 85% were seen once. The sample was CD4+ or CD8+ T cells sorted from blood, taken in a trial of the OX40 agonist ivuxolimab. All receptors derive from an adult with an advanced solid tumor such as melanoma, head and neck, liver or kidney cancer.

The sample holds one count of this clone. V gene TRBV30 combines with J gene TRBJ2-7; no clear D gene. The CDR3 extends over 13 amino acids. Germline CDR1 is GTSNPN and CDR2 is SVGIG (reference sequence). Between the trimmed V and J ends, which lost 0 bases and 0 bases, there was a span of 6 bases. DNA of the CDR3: TGTGCCTGGAGTGTTGGCTCCTCCTACGAGCAGTACTTC. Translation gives CAWSVGSSYEQYF. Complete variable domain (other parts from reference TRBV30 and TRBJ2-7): SQTIHQWPATLVQPVGSPLSLECTVEGTSNPNLYWYRQAAGRGLQLLFYSVGIGQISSEVPQNLSASRPQDRQFILSSKKLLLSDSGFYLCAWSVGSSYEQYFGPGTRLTVT.

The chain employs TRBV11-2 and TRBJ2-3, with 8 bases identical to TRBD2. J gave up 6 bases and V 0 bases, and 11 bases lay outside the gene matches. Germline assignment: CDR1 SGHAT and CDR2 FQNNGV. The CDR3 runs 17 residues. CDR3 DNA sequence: TGTGCCAGCAGCTTAGATTCTGAGACTAGCGCGAGGGATACGCAGTATTTT. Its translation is CASSLDSETSARDTQYF.

The CDR3 spells CASSLRQGLQPQHF. The CDR3 DNA follows: TGTGCCAGTAGCCTTAGACAGGGGTTACAACCCCAGCATTTT. This chain connects TRBV19 to TRBJ1-5; 8 nucleotides align to TRBD1. The length of the CDR3 is 14 residues. Germline loops: CDR1 LNHDA, CDR2 SQIVND (reference sequence). Trimming removed 6 bases from V and 10 bases from J; junction bases left unmatched: 11.

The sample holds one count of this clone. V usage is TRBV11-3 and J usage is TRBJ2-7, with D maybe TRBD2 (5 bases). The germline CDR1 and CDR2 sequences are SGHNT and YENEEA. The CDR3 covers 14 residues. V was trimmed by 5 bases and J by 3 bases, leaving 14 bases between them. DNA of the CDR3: TGTGCCAGCAGCCATCGAGGGAAGGGCTACGAGCAGTACTTC. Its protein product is CASSHRGKGYEQYF.

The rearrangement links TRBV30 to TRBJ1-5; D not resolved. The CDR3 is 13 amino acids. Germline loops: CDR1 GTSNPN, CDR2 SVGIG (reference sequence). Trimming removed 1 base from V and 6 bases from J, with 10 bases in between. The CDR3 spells CAWSGVPGQPQHF. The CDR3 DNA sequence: TGTGCCTGGAGTGGGGTCCCCGGTCAGCCCCAGCATTTT.

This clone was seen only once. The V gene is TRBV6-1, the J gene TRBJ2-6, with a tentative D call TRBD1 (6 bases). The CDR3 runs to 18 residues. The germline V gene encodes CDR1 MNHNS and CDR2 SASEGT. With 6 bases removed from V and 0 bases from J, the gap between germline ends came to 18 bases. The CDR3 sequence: CASSEQRQASSGANVLTF. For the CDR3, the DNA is TGTGCCAGCAGCGAACAAAGACAGGCAAGCTCTGGGGCCAACGTCCTGACTTTC.

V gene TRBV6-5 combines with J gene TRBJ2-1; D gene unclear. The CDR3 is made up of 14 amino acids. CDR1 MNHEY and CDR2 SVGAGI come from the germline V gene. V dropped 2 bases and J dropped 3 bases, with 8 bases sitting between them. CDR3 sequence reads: CASSYERIYNEQFF. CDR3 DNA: TGTGCCAGCAGTTACGAACGCATCTACAATGAGCAGTTCTTC.

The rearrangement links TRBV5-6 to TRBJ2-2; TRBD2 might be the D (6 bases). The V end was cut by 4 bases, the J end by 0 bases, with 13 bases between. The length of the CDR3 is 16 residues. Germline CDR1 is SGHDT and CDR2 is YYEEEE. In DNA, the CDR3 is TGTGCCAGCAGCCCCCGGACTAACACGAACACCGGGGAGCTGTTTTTT. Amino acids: CASSPRTNTNTGELFF.

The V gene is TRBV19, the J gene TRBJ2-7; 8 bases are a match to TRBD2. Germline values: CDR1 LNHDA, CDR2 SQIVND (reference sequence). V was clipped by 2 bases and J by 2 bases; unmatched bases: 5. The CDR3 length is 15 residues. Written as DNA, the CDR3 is TGTGCCAGTAGTATATCAGCGGGGGCTACCTACGAGCAGTACTTC. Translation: CASSISAGATYEQYF. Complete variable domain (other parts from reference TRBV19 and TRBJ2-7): DGGITQSPKYLFRKEGQNVTLSCEQNLNHDAMYWYRQDPGQGLRLIYYSQIVNDFQKGDIAEGYSVSREKKESFPLTVTSAQKNPTAFYLCASSISAGATYEQYFGPGTRLTVT.